This TCR beta chain was identified in a study of T cell clonotyping in hematopoietic cell transplantation. The data were produced by immunoSEQ multiplex PCR, yet TCRdb's version contains in-frame clones alone and is incomplete. The sample records approximately 10,000 clones, roughly 87% being singletons. Details on this clone: Antigen unknown.

This CDR3 spans 13 amino acids. Deletions cut 4 bases from V and 0 bases from J, with 6 bases between. Germline V gives CDR1 LGHNA, CDR2 YNFKEQ. The study, taken as a whole, reports: Graft donor and pretransplant recipient Inverse Simpson Index values predicted broader posttransplant TCR diversity. Few recipient clonotypes overlapped donors; over 95% were de novo at given depth. After transplant, recipient diversity fell while pathologically expanded clonotypes grew through day 180.

What was sequenced was peripheral blood mononuclear cells. This sequence originates from a human donor who either received an allogeneic hematopoietic cell transplant for a myeloid malignancy or was a related donor (not recorded which). Some clones in this sample may be carry-over from other donors' samples. The chain carries TRBV4-2 and TRBJ1-1; D is ambiguous. The CDR3 nucleotides are TGTGCCAGCAGCCTACAGATGAACACTGAAGCTTTCTTT. Its protein product is CASSLQMNTEAFF.